This is a list of T cell receptor beta chains from one sample in a study of shared clonotypes between healthy human individuals. The protocol was immunoSEQ multiplex PCR, while the TCRdb copy is restricted to in-frame clones and leaves out a portion. Seen here are about 330,000 clones, around 72% observed once, and the top ten hold about a tenth. Sequenced: memory CD4+ T cells sorted from blood. Receptors were obtained from a man aged 25 to 40 in good health. Each CDR3 is given with its conserved first and last residue. Each record gives: V gene, J gene, CDR3 protein.

TRBV6-1	TRBJ2-7	CASRGGGGGYEQYF
TRBV5-1	TRBJ2-3	CASSLTGFKTDTQYF
TRBV4-3	TRBJ2-3	CASSQDQLTDTQYF
TRBV25-1	TRBJ2-7	CASSIQGYEQYF
TRBV5-1	TRBJ2-5	CASSPETETQYF
TRBV7-2	TRBJ1-5	CASSLGGQPQHF
TRBV6-1	TRBJ1-3	CASSEAYTIYF
TRBV5-4	TRBJ2-7	CASSSSGRANEQYF
TRBV2	TRBJ2-5	CASSESRGKQETQYF
TRBV15	TRBJ2-3	CATSRDQAGNTDTQYF
TRBV10-2	TRBJ2-2	CASSEGLVSGELFF
TRBV27	TRBJ1-1	CASSLSRQNTEAFF
TRBV29-1	TRBJ2-5	CSVVSLQGAGETQYF
TRBV18	TRBJ2-5	CASSLANQETQYF
TRBV9	TRBJ2-5	CASSVETGILGETQYF
TRBV28	TRBJ2-7	CASSRDRVLREQYF
TRBV10-1	TRBJ2-5	CASEPYQETQYF
TRBV19	TRBJ2-3	CASSIGGRGYTDTQYF
TRBV7-9	TRBJ1-1	CASSRTLRGGGTEAFF
TRBV7-7	TRBJ2-1	CASSLGFSRNNEQFF
TRBV5-6	TRBJ2-3	CASSLSGQGTDTQYF
TRBV7-9	TRBJ2-1	CASTLLVSPYNEQFF
TRBV28	TRBJ2-7	CASRATSYEQYF
TRBV10-1	TRBJ2-7	CASSDPDSVYEQYF
TRBV10-1	TRBJ2-1	CASSDNQNNEQFF
TRBV19	TRBJ2-7	CASSIVPSTGGEQYF
TRBV16	TRBJ2-3	CASSQRIGPSTDTQYF
TRBV5-4	TRBJ2-6	CASSYISRSGANVLTF
TRBV7-8	TRBJ1-4	CASSLIPGALNEKLFF
TRBV15	TRBJ2-5	CATSGRDSYQETQYF
TRBV18	TRBJ2-2	CASSPSLAENTGELFF
TRBV5-1	-	CASSPPTVTYEQYF
TRBV2	TRBJ2-5	CASSEGWETQYF
TRBV10-3	TRBJ2-5	CASRLAGVQETQYF
TRBV5-1	TRBJ2-2	CASKLGQPSTGELFF
TRBV11-3	TRBJ2-2	CASSLTFADRGHFNTGELFF
TRBV10-2	TRBJ1-5	CASSDHSRRFNQPQHF
TRBV20-1	TRBJ2-1	CSASVGRQFF
TRBV7-2	TRBJ2-3	CASSLRLAGQYF
TRBV29-1	TRBJ2-1	CSVATGGWNNEQFF
TRBV30	TRBJ2-5	CASAAQETQYF
TRBV5-1	TRBJ2-5	CASSSGGWGNQETQYF
TRBV6-1	TRBJ2-1	CASSEFGTSRYNEQFF
TRBV20-1	TRBJ1-2	CSAREYGYTF
TRBV2	TRBJ1-1	CATGLGGTEAFF
TRBV5-1	TRBJ2-5	CASSRWGAGEETQYF
TRBV9	TRBJ2-1	CASSVAEGAPNEQFF
TRBV28	TRBJ1-4	CASSPYFATNEKLFF